Below are 14 T cell receptor beta chains sequenced from a single sample in a study of blood T cell repertoires in COVID-19. Here immunoSEQ multiplex PCR was the method, and the copy in TCRdb shows in-frame clones only, minus some. The table records over 200,000 clones, 84% of them present only once. Sequencing input: PBMCs or T cells enriched from blood (not recorded which). These receptors all stem from a woman in her forties who had recovered from COVID-19.

This clone was observed a single time. The chain combines TRBV4-1 with TRBJ2-2, with D perhaps matching TRBD2 (7 bases). V lost 4 bases and J 0 bases, leaving 21 bases between the germline ends. The CDR3 runs to 19 residues. The germline V gene encodes CDR1 MGHRA and CDR2 YSYEKL. The CDR3, as DNA: TGCGCCAGCAGCCCTCCCCGGGGGCTAGCGGCCGCGAACACCGGGGAGCTGTTTTTT. This translates into CASSPPRGLAAANTGELFF.

The chain links TRBV4-1 to TRBJ2-7, with D maybe TRBD2 (7 bases). The CDR3 length is 16 residues. The V end was cut by 4 bases, the J end by 3 bases, with 19 bases between. Germline CDR1 is MGHRA and CDR2 is YSYEKL. The CDR3 sequence is CASSLQGPSGYYEQYF. CDR3 coding DNA: TGCGCCAGCAGCCTCCAGGGGCCTAGCGGATACTACGAGCAGTACTTC.

The genes are TRBV9 and TRBJ2-1, with TRBD2 identical over 7 bases. CDR1 and CDR2 from the germline V gene are SGDLS and YYNGEE. This CDR3 region has 19 residues. The junction had 17 bases not matched to a gene; V was cut back by 3 bases and J by 2 bases. The CDR3 bases are TGTGCCAGCAGCGCCAGGCCGGGGAGGGACCAACCAGCCTACAATGAGCAGTTCTTC. This encodes CASSARPGRDQPAYNEQFF. Based on the CDR3 plus reference TRBV9 and TRBJ2-1, the full variable domain is DSGVTQTPKHLITATGQRVTLRCSPRSGDLSVYWYQQSLDQGLQFLIQYYNGEERAKGNILERFSAQQFPDLHSELNLSSLELGDSALYFCASSARPGRDQPAYNEQFFGPGTRLTVL.

This chain links TRBV5-5 with TRBJ2-7; tentative D call: TRBD2 (6 bases). The CDR3 loop spans 14 amino acids. Germline-derived CDR1 and CDR2 are SGHKS and YYEKEE (reference sequence). Trimming stripped 4 bases from V and 4 bases from J, with 15 bases between. The CDR3 DNA follows: TGTGCCAGCAGCATCAGGGACTCCGGTTACGAGCAGTACTTC. Translating it yields CASSIRDSGYEQYF. The whole variable domain, filled in from reference TRBV5-5 and TRBJ2-7, reads DAGVTQSPTHLIKTRGQQVTLRCSPISGHKSVSWYQQVLGQGPQFIFQYYEKEERGRGNFPDRFSARQFPNYSSELNVNALLLGDSALYLCASSIRDSGYEQYFGPGTRLTVT.

The CDR3 coding sequence is TGTGCCAGTAGTATTAAGGCAGGGAACACTGAAGCTTTCTTT. Translating gives CASSIKAGNTEAFF. The chain employs TRBV19 and TRBJ1-1; D remains unclear. The CDR3 spans 14 residues. Looked up from germline, CDR1 is LNHDA and CDR2 is SQIVND (reference sequence). V lost 3 bases and J lost 1, with 9 bases in between.

This rearrangement joins TRBV19 to TRBJ1-4; 8 bases fit TRBD1. Germline assignment: CDR1 LNHDA and CDR2 SQIVND (reference sequence). This CDR3 is 14 amino acids long. J was trimmed by 7 bases and V by 3 bases; bases with no gene match: 4. The CDR3 DNA follows: TGTGCCAGTAGTATCCGCGGACAGGGTGAAAAACTGTTTTTT. It yields the protein CASSIRGQGEKLFF. The complete variable domain, with remaining parts taken from reference TRBV19 and TRBJ1-4, reads DGGITQSPKYLFRKEGQNVTLSCEQNLNHDAMYWYRQDPGQGLRLIYYSQIVNDFQKGDIAEGYSVSREKKESFPLTVTSAQKNPTAFYLCASSIRGQGEKLFFGSGTQLSVL.

This sequence joins TRBV4-1 and TRBJ1-2; 8 bases map to TRBD1. V lost 4 bases, J lost 4 bases, and 5 bases stayed unmatched. CDR1 and CDR2 (germline): MGHRA, YSYEKL. The CDR3 runs 14 residues. Here the CDR3 DNA reads TGCGCCAGCAGCCGCTGGACAGGGAGCTATGGCTACACCTTC. Translated, it gives CASSRWTGSYGYTF.

The rearrangement uses TRBV27 and TRBJ1-4; D is uncertain. V was clipped by 5 bases and J by 8 bases, with 12 bases between them. The CDR3 sequence is 13 residues long. In germline, CDR1 is MNHEY, CDR2 SMNVEV (reference sequence). CDR3: CASSMRLREKLFF. In nucleotides, the CDR3 is TGTGCCAGCAGTATGAGGTTAAGAGAAAAACTGTTTTTT.

The J gene is TRBJ1-1, the V gene TRBV6-5, with 10 nucleotides matching TRBD1. This CDR3 contains 14 residues. Germline CDR1 is MNHEY and CDR2 is SVGAGI. Losses at the gene ends were 8 bases for V and 5 bases for J; bases not matched to a gene: 8. CDR3 nucleotide sequence: TGTGCCAGCGTCTGGGACAGGGGATCGACTGAAGCTTTCTTT. This sequence encodes CASVWDRGSTEAFF.

This clone was seen just once. V is TRBV7-2 and J is TRBJ2-1; 12 bases are shared with TRBD2. The germline gives CDR1 SGHTA, CDR2 FQGNSA. The V and J ends lost 4 bases and 2 bases, in that order; junction bases with no gene match: 12. The CDR3 is 19 amino acids. The CDR3 DNA is TGTGCCAGCAGCTCCAGACTAGCGGGAGTTCGGAGCACCTACAATGAGCAGTTCTTC. Its translation is CASSSRLAGVRSTYNEQFF.

V is TRBV28 and J is TRBJ1-5; no reliable D call. V was cut by 11 bases and J by 1 base, with 18 bases left in between. The CDR3 is made up of 15 amino acids. Germline V gives CDR1 MDHEN, CDR2 SYDVKM. The CDR3 region is CAGTARGGSNQPQHF. The CDR3 coding sequence is TGTGCCGGTACTGCCCGGGGTGGGAGCAATCAGCCCCAGCATTTT.

The rearrangement links TRBV9 to TRBJ1-4, with 8 bases aligning to TRBD1. Germline values: CDR1 SGDLS, CDR2 YYNGEE. J gave up 8 bases and V 4 bases, and 19 bases lay outside the gene matches. The CDR3 is 18 residues long. CDR3 coding DNA: TGTGCCAGCAGCTTTTCCTCCCCGCAGGGGGCCGGCGTGGAAAAACTGTTTTTT. Translation gives CASSFSSPQGAGVEKLFF.

V gene TRBV10-3 combines with J gene TRBJ1-1, with 7 bases matching TRBD1. CDR1 is ENHRY, CDR2 SYGVKD, per germline. With 2 bases clipped from V and 8 bases from J, the junction kept 8 bases outside the gene matches. The CDR3 contains 14 residues. The CDR3 DNA reads as TGTGCCATCAGTGAGAGGGACAGCCCTTTAGAAGCTTTCTTT. Protein product: CAISERDSPLEAFF.

V is TRBV5-5 and J is TRBJ2-7; 7 bases match TRBD1. Germline CDR1 reads SGHKS; CDR2 reads YYEKEE (reference sequence). This CDR3 is 14 amino acids long. J was trimmed by 4 bases and V by 0 bases; bases with no gene match: 4. The CDR3 spells CASSLVGQIYEQYV. CDR3 sequence (DNA): TGTGCCAGCAGCTTGGTGGGACAGATATACGAGCAGTACGTC.